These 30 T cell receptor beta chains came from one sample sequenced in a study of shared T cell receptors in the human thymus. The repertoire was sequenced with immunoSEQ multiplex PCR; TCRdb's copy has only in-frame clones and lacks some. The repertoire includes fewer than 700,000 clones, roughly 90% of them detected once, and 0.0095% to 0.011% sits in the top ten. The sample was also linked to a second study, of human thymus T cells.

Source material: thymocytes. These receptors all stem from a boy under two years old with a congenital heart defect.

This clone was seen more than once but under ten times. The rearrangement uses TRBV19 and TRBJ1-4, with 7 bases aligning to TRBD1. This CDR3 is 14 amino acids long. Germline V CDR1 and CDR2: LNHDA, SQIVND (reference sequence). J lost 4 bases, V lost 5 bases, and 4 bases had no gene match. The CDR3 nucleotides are TGTGCCAGTAGTCCCGGGACAGTTAATGAAAAACTGTTTTTT. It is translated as CASSPGTVNEKLFF.

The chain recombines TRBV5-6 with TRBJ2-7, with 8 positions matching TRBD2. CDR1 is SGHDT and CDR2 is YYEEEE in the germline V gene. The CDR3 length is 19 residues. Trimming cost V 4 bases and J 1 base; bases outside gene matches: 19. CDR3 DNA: TGTGCCAGCAGCCCGCCCAGGGAAACCGAACTAGCGGAGTCCTACGAGCAGTACTTC. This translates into CASSPPRETELAESYEQYF.

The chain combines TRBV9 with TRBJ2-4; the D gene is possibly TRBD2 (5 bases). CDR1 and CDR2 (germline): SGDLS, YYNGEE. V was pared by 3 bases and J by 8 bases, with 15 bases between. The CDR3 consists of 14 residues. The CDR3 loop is CASSGGLAPDIQYF. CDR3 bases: TGTGCCAGCAGCGGAGGACTGGCCCCCGACATTCAGTACTTC.

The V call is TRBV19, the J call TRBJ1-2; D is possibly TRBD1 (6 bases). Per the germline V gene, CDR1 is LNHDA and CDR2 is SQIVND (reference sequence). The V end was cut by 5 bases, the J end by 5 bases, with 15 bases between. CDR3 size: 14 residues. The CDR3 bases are TGTGCCAGTAGTCCCGAGCGGACAGAGTATGGCTACACCTTC. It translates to CASSPERTEYGYTF.

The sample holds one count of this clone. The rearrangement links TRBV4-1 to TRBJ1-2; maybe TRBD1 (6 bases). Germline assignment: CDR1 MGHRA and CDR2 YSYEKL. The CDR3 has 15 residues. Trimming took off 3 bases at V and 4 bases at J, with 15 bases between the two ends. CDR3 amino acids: CASSHSGGHSYGYTF. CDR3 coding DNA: TGCGCCAGCAGCCACTCCGGGGGGCATAGCTATGGCTACACCTTC.

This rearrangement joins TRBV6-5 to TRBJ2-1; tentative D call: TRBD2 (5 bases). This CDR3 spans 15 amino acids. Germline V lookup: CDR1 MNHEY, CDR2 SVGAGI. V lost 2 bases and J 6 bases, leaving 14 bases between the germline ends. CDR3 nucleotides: TGTGCCAGCAGTTACCCGGGAAGGGTCGGCAATGAGCAGTTCTTC. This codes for CASSYPGRVGNEQFF.

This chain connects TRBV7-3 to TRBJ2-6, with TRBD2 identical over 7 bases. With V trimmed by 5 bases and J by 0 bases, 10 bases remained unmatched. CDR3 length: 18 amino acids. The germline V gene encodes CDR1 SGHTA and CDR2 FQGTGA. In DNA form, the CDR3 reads TGTGCCAGCAGCCCTTGGGGGGGACCCAGCTCTGGGGCCAACGTCCTGACTTTC. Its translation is CASSPWGGPSSGANVLTF.

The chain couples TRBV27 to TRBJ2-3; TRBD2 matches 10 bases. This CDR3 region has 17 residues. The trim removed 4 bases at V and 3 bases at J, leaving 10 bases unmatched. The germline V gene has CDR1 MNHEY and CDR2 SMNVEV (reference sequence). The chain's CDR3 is CASSSQRAGGPTDTQYF. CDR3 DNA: TGTGCCAGCAGTTCCCAACGAGCGGGAGGGCCGACAGATACGCAGTATTTT.

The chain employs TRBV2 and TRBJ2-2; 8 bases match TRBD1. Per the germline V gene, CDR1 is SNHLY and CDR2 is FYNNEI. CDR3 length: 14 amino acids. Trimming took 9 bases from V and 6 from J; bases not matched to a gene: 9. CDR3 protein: CASTPDRAPGELFF. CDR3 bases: TGTGCCAGTACCCCGGACAGGGCCCCCGGGGAGCTGTTTTTT.

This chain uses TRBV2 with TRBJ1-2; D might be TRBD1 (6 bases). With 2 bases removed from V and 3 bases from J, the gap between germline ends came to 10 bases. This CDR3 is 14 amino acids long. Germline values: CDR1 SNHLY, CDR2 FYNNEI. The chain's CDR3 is CASSERGGHYGYTF. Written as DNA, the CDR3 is TGTGCCAGCAGTGAACGTGGGGGCCACTATGGCTACACCTTC.

DNA of the CDR3: TGTGCCAGCAGCCAAGATTGGACTAGCGGGAGGGCGGGGATCGGGGAGCTGTTTTTT. Residues: CASSQDWTSGRAGIGELFF. V gene TRBV4-2 combines with J gene TRBJ2-2; TRBD2 matches 15 bases. With V trimmed by 0 bases and J by 7 bases, 9 bases remained unmatched. The germline V gene encodes CDR1 LGHNA and CDR2 YNFKEQ. The CDR3 has 19 residues.

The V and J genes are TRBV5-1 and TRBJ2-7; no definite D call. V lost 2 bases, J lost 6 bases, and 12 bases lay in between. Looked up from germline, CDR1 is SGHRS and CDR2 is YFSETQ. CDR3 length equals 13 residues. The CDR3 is CASSFATSPEQYF. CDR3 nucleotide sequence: TGCGCCAGCAGCTTCGCGACTTCCCCCGAGCAGTACTTC.

CDR3 DNA: TGTGCCAGCAGATCGGGACAATACTATGGCTACACCTTC. This codes for CASRSGQYYGYTF. The rearrangement links TRBV27 to TRBJ1-2, with D perhaps TRBD1 (6 bases). Trimming took 6 bases from V and 3 from J, leaving 11 bases between them. The CDR3 totals 13 residues. The germline V gene encodes CDR1 MNHEY and CDR2 SMNVEV (reference sequence).

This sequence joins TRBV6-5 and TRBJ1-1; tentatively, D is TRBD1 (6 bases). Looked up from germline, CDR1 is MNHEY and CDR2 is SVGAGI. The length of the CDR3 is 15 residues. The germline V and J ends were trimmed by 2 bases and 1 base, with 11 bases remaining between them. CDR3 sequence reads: CASSYPEGENTEAFF. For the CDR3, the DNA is TGTGCCAGCAGTTACCCCGAGGGGGAGAACACTGAAGCTTTCTTT.

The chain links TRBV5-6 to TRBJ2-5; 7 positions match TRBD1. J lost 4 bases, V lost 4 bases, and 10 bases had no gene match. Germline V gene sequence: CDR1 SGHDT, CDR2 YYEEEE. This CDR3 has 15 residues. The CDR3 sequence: CASSPTRQGPETQYF. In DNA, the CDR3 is TGTGCCAGCAGCCCGACTCGACAGGGCCCAGAGACCCAGTACTTC. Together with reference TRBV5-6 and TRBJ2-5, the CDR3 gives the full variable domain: DAGVTQSPTHLIKTRGQQVTLRCSPKSGHDTVSWYQQALGQGPQFIFQYYEEEERQRGNFPDRFSGHQFPNYSSELNVNALLLGDSALYLCASSPTRQGPETQYFGPGTRLLVL.

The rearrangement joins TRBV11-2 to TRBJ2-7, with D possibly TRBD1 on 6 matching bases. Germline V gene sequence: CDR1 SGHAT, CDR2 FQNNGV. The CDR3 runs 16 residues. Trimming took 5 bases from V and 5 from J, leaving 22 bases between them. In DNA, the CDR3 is TGTGCCAGCAGCCTGGGGGCCCTTGGACGGAAAAACGAGCAGTACTTC. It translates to CASSLGALGRKNEQYF.

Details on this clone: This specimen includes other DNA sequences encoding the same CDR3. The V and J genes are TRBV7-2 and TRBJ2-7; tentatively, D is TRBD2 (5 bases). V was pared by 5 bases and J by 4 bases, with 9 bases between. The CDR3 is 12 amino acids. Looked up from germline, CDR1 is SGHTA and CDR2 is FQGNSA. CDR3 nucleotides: TGTGCCAGCAGCCCTACTAGTTACGAGCAGTACTTC. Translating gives CASSPTSYEQYF. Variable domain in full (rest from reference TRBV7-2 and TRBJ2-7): GAGVSQSPSNKVTEKGKDVELRCDPISGHTALYWYRQSLGQGLEFLIYFQGNSAPDKSGLPSDRFSAERTGGSVSTLTIQRTQQEDSAVYLCASSPTSYEQYFGPGTRLTVT.

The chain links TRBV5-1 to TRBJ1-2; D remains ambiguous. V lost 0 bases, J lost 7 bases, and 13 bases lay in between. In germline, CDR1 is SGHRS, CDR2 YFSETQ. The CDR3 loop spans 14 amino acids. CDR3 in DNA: TGCGCCAGCAGCTTGGGGGTTCCCGAGGGTGGCTACACCTTC. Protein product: CASSLGVPEGGYTF.

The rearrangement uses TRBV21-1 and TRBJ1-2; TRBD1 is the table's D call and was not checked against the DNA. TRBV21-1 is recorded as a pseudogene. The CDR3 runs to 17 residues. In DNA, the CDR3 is TGTGCCAGCAGCAAAACGGAGCCCCCAGGGTTCTCCGGGGGCTACACCTTC. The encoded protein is CASSKTEPPGFSGGYTF.

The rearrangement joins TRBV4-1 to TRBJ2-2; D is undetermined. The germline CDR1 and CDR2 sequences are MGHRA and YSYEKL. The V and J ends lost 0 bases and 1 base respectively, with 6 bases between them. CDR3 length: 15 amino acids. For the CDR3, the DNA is TGCGCCAGCAGCCAAGATTACAGGAACACCGGGGAGCTGTTTTTT. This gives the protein CASSQDYRNTGELFF.

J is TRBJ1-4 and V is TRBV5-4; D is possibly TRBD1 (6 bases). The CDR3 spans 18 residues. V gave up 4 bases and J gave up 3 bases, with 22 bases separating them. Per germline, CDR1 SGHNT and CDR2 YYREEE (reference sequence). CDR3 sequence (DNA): TGTGCCAGCAGCAGACGGGACATACAAGCCAAAGCTAATGAAAAACTGTTTTTT. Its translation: CASSRRDIQAKANEKLFF.

CDR3 DNA sequence: TGTGCCAGGATGCTGGGGACTAGGCACCTGTACAATGAGCAGTTCTTC. It specifies CARMLGTRHLYNEQFF. The chain uses TRBV6-7 and TRBJ2-1; 8 bases match TRBD2. TRBV6-7 is an ORF, and what it does is uncertain. V shed 9 bases, J shed 4 bases, and the junction held 14 bases outside the gene matches. The CDR3 runs to 16 residues.

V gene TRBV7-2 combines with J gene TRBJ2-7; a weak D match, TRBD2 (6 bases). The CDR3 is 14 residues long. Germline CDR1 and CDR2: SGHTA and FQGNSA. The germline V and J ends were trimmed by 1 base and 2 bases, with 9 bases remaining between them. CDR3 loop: CASSLGLGPYEQYF. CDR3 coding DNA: TGTGCCAGCAGCTTAGGACTAGGACCCTACGAGCAGTACTTC.

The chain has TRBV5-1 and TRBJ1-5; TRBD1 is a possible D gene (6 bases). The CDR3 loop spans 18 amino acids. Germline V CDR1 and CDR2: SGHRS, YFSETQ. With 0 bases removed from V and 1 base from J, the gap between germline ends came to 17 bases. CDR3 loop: CASSLEPLRGNSNQPQHF. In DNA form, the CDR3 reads TGCGCCAGCAGCTTGGAGCCGCTCAGGGGAAACAGCAATCAGCCCCAGCATTTT.

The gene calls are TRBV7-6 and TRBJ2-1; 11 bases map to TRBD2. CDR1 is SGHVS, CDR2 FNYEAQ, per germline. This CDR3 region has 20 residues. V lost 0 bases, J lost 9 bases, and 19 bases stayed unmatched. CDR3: CASSLARGVAGGPYVGEQFF. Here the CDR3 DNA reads TGTGCCAGCAGCTTAGCCAGGGGGGTAGCGGGAGGGCCTTACGTCGGTGAGCAGTTCTTC. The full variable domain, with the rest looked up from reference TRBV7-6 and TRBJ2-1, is GAGVSQSPRYKVTKRGQDVALRCDPISGHVSLYWYRQALGQGPEFLTYFNYEAQQDKSGLPNDRFSAERPEGSISTLTIQRTEQRDSAMYRCASSLARGVAGGPYVGEQFFGPGTRLTVL.

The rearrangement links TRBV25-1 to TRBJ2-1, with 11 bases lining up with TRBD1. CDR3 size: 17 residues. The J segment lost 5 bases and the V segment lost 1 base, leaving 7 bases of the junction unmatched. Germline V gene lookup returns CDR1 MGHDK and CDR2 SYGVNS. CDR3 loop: CASSEWGGQGEDNEQFF. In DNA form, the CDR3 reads TGTGCCAGCAGTGAATGGGGGGGACAGGGGGAGGACAATGAGCAGTTCTTC.

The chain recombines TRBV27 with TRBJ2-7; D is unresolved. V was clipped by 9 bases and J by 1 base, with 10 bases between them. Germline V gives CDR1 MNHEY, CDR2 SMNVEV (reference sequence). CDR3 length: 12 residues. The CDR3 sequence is CARETGSYEQYF. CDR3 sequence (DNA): TGTGCCAGGGAGACCGGGTCCTACGAGCAGTACTTC.

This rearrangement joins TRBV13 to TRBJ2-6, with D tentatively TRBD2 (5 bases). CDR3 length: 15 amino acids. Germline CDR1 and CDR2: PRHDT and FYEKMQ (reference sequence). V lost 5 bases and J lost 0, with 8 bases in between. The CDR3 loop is CASSRGRSGANVLTF. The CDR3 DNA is TGTGCCAGCAGCCGGGGTCGCTCTGGGGCCAACGTCCTGACTTTC.

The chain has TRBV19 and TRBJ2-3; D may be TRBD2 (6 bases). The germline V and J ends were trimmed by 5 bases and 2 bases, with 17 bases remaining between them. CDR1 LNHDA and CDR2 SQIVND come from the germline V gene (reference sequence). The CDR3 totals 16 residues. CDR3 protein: CASSPGGGKHTDTQYF. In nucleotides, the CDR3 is TGTGCCAGTAGTCCGGGTGGCGGGAAACACACAGATACGCAGTATTTT.

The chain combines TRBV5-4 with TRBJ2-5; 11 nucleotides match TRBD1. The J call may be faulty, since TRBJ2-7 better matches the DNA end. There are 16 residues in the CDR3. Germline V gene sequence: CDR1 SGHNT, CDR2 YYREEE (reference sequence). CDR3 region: CASSLPGQGVSYEQYF. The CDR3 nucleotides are TGTGCCAGCAGCTTGCCGGGACAGGGGGTCTCCTACGAGCAGTACTTC.